This TCR beta chain derives from a study of beta chain features in type 1 diabetes. Broader study findings: Shorter TCRB CDR3s, moderately but significantly so, were found in Type 1 diabetes patients in all four CD4+ subsets. cDNA-based reads could over-represent cells with high TCR expression. Type 1 diabetes patients had fewer VDJ junction insertions and more deletions.

The entirety of the isolated RNA underwent reverse transcription, so expressed TCRB transcripts were sequenced. TCRdb's copy holds only in-frame clones and misses some; the assay was immunoSEQ multiplex PCR. The sample consists of hundreds of thousands of clones, approximately 16% of them appearing once. The CDR3 is 17 amino acids. V lost 7 bases, J lost 7 bases, and 18 bases stayed unmatched. Germline lookup yields CDR1 MDHEN and CDR2 SYDVKM. The sample holds one count of this clone. Its specificity is unknown. The sequenced sample consisted of naive CD4+ T cells from blood. The rearrangement links TRBV28 to TRBJ2-2; the match to TRBD2 covers 7 bases. The source is a young man with type 1 diabetes. CDR3 coding DNA: TGTGCCAGCACCCCTTTTTTCGCGGGAGAACTTGGCGGGGAGCTGTTTTTT. Its translation is CASTPFFAGELGGELFF.